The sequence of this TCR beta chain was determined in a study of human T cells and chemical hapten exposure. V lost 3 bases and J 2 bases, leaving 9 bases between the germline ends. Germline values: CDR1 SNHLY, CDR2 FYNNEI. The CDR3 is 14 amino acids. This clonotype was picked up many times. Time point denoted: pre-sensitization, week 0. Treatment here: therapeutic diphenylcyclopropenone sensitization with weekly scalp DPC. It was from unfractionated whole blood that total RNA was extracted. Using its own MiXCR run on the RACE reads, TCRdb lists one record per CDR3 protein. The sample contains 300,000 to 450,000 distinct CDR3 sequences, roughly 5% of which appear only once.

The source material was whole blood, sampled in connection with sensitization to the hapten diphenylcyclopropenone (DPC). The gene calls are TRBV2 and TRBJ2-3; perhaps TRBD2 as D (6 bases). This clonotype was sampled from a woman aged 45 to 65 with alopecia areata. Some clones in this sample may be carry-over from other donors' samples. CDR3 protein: CASSEGTSTDTQYF. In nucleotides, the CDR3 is TGTGCCAGCAGTGAGGGGACTTCCACAGATACGCAGTATTTT. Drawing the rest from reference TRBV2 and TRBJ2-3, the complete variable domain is EPEVTQTPSHQVTQMGQEVILRCVPISNHLYFYWYRQILGQKVEFLVSFYNNEISEKSEIFDDQFSVERPDGSNFTLKIRSTKLEDSAMYFCASSEGTSTDTQYFGPGTRLTVL.